These T cell receptor beta chains were read from a single sample in a study of blood T cells in healthy people across ages. From the 5' RACE reads, TCRdb called clonotypes with MiXCR, one entry per CDR3 protein. The sample lists 540,000 or so distinct CDR3 sequences; 24% were seen once. This same sample was also taken into another study, of T cells of mothers and their children.

Source material: blood. Receptor source: a boy aged 10-17 years in good health. Each CDR3 is given with its conserved first and last residue. A D gene is named only where the DNA matches it firmly. Not every row has a clone size; where given, it reads once, few, many or a size class.

>TRBD1|TRBV28|TRBJ1-5|.
TGTGCCAGCAGGGGCCGACAGGGTACCGGCAATCAGCCCCAGCATTTT
CASRGRQGTGNQPQHF
>.|TRBV20-1|TRBJ2-1|.
TGCAGTGCTAGAGATCTGGTGGGAAACTCCTACAATGAGCAGTTCTTC
CSARDLVGNSYNEQFF
>TRBD1|TRBV3-1|TRBJ2-5|.
TGTGCCAGCAGCTTTGACAGGGGAGGAGAGCAGTACTTC
CASSFDRGGEQYF
>TRBD2|TRBV28|TRBJ2-4|.
TGTGCCAGCAGTTACGATCGGACTAGAGGTCTTCTAGCCAAAAACATTCAGTACTTC
CASSYDRTRGLLAKNIQYF
>.|TRBV14|TRBJ1-1|few
TGTGCCAGCAGCCAAGATATCCTCACTGAAGCTTTCTTT
CASSQDILTEAFF
>.|TRBV7-9|TRBJ2-7|few
TGTGCCAGCAGCTTAGGTATCCAAAACGAGCAGTACTTC
CASSLGIQNEQYF
>.|TRBV6-1|TRBJ1-4|once
TGTGCCAGCAGTCCAAAGGGCCTCCTCGAAGAAAAACTGTTTTTT
CASSPKGLLEEKLFF
>.|TRBV7-8|TRBJ2-7|.
TGTGCCAGCAGCTCCTCCCGCGAGCAGTACTTC
CASSSSREQYF
>TRBD1|TRBV20-1|TRBJ2-7|.
TGCAGTGCTAGAGATCGGGACAGAAACTCCTACGAGCAGTACTTC
CSARDRDRNSYEQYF
>.|TRBV6-5|TRBJ1-2|.
TGTGCCAGCAGTTACTTAGGGGCCGATGGCTATGGCTACACCTTC
CASSYLGADGYGYTF
>.|TRBV20-1|TRBJ2-7|.
TGCAGTGCTAGCAGGGGATTGGGCTACGAGCAGTACTTC
CSASRGLGYEQYF
>.|TRBV4-3|TRBJ2-3|.
TGCGCCAGCAGCCAAGATCTCTCTGACCCAGATACGCAGTATTTT
CASSQDLSDPDTQYF
>.|TRBV28|TRBJ1-2|few
TGTGCCAGCAGTTTATTCGCAGGGCACTATGGCTACACCTTC
CASSLFAGHYGYTF
>.|TRBV29-1|TRBJ2-7|.
TGCAGCGTTGGAACAGGGCGAAACGAGCAGTACTTC
CSVGTGRNEQYF
>.|TRBV4-3|TRBJ2-3|few
TGCGCCAGCAGCCAAGATTTTCGGGAGAATTCGGATACGCAGTATTTT
CASSQDFRENSDTQYF
>TRBD1|TRBV7-2|TRBJ2-5|many
TGTGCCAGCAGCGCCGGACAGGGGGGAGTCCAAGAGACCCAGTACTTC
CASSAGQGGVQETQYF
>TRBD1|TRBV7-9|TRBJ2-7|few
TGTGCCAGCAGCTTACCCTTCGGACAGGGTCCCGAGCAGTACTTC
CASSLPFGQGPEQYF
>TRBD1|TRBV12-3/TRBV12-4|TRBJ2-1|few
TGTGCCAGCACCCCGGACAGGGTCAATGAGCAGTTCTTC
CASTPDRVNEQFF
>.|TRBV14|TRBJ2-1|few
TGTGCCAGCAGCCAGGGGGCAAATGAGCAGTTCTTC
CASSQGANEQFF
>TRBD2|TRBV12-3/TRBV12-4|TRBJ2-2|few
TGTGCCAGCAACCTAGCGGTAAACACCGGGGAGCTGTTTTTT
CASNLAVNTGELFF
>.|TRBV9|TRBJ1-2|few
TGTGCCAGCAGCGTGTCACAGGGTGGCTACACCTTC
CASSVSQGGYTF
>.|TRBV7-2|TRBJ2-7|few
TGTGCCAGCAGCTCCCTCACGGGCCAGGGTGGGGAGCAGTACTTC
CASSSLTGQGGEQYF
>.|TRBV7-2|TRBJ1-1|.
TGTGCCAGCAGCTTAAGTGGGATGAACACTGAAGTTTTCTTT
CASSLSGMNTEVFF
>TRBD2|TRBV6-5|TRBJ2-1|few
TGTGCCAGCAGTTGGCGGGAGCGTAACAATGAGCAGTTCTTC
CASSWRERNNEQFF
>.|TRBV6-2/TRBV6-3|TRBJ2-3|.
TGTGCCAGCAGTTATTACAGAGCCACAGATACGCAGTATTTT
CASSYYRATDTQYF
>TRBD1|TRBV5-1|TRBJ1-6|.
TGCGCCAGCAGCGATGGCGGGACAGCAAATTCACCCCTCCACTTT
CASSDGGTANSPLHF
>.|TRBV5-5|TRBJ1-4|.
TGTGCCAGCAGCTTTGGGGGGGCGGTTGAAAAACTGTTTTTT
CASSFGGAVEKLFF
>.|TRBV24-1|TRBJ2-5|many
TGTGCCACCAGTGACTCCGGACGGAAAGAGACCCAGTACTTC
CATSDSGRKETQYF
>TRBD1|TRBV24-1|TRBJ2-1|.
TGTGCCACCAGTGATCCGGGACAGGGCCCTTCCTATGAGCAGTTCTTC
CATSDPGQGPSYEQFF
>TRBD1|TRBV29-1|TRBJ2-4|many
TGCAGCTTCCGGGACAGGGTTCACCCTTCGGCCAAAAACATTCAGTACTTC
CSFRDRVHPSAKNIQYF
>.|TRBV5-6|TRBJ2-7|few
TGTGCCAGCAGCGTAACAGGGTACGAGCAGTACTTC
CASSVTGYEQYF
>TRBD1|TRBV6-2/TRBV6-3|TRBJ2-7|.
TGTGCCAGCAGGCCTAGACAGGGGCCCCACGAGCAGTACTTC
CASRPRQGPHEQYF
>.|TRBV6-6|TRBJ2-5|few
TGTGCCAGCAGTTCCGACCACGCCGGGAGCACGTACTTC
CASSSDHAGSTYF
>.|TRBV21-1|TRBJ2-7|.
TGTGCCAGCAGCAAAGGCTCACCCCACCCCTACGAGCAGTACTTC
CASSKGSPHPYEQYF
>TRBD1|TRBV5-5|TRBJ2-7|.
TGTGCCAGCAGCTTCGGACAGGGTGAGCACGAGCAGTACTTC
CASSFGQGEHEQYF
>TRBD2|TRBV29-1|TRBJ2-3|.
TGCAGCGTTGGTGGACTAGGTGGCGGTACGCAGTATTTT
CSVGGLGGGTQYF
>.|TRBV7-9|TRBJ1-1|few
TGTGCCAGCAGCTTCGACCCGGCAGCGGGTAACACTGAAGCTTTCTTT
CASSFDPAAGNTEAFF
>.|TRBV4-2|TRBJ2-6|.
TGTGCCAGCAGCCAAGATTACACCTCTGGGGCCAACGTCCTGACTTTC
CASSQDYTSGANVLTF
>.|TRBV14|TRBJ2-2|.
TGTGCCAGCAGCCCCGCGAGGTATCCCACCGGGGAGCTGTTTTTT
CASSPARYPTGELFF
>.|TRBV28|TRBJ2-2|few
TGTGCCAGCAGTCTGCATAGTCTCCCCGGGGAGCTGTTTTTT
CASSLHSLPGELFF
>.|TRBV24-1|TRBJ1-2|.
TGTGCCACCAGTGACCCCCTGGGAGGTTCCCTCGCTGGCTACACCTTC
CATSDPLGGSLAGYTF
>.|TRBV12-3/TRBV12-4|TRBJ2-1|.
TGTGCCAGCGGCGATAACCAGGGCAATGAGCAGTTCTTC
CASGDNQGNEQFF